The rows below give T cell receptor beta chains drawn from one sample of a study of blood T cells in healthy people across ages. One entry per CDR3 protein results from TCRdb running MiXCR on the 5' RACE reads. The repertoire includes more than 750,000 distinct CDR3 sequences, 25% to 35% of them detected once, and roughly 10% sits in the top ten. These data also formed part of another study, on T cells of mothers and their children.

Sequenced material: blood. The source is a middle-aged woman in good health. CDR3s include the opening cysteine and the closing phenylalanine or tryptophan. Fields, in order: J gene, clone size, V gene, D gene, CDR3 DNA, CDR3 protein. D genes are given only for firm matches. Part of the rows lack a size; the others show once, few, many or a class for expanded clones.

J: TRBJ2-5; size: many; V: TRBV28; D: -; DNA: TGTGCCAGCAGGAGAATTGCGGGTGGAAGCTCGGAGACCCAGTACTTC; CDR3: CASRRIAGGSSETQYF
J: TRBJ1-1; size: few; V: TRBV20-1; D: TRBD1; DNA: TGCAGTGCTAGACACAGGGGAGCTGGTGAAGCTTTCTTT; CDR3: CSARHRGAGEAFF
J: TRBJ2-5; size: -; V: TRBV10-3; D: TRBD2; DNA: TGTGCCATCAGTAGACTAGCGGGGGAAGAGACCCAGTACTTC; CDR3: CAISRLAGEETQYF
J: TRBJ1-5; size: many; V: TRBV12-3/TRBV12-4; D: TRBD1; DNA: TGTGCCAGCAGTCGGACAGGCGGTAGCAATCAGCCCCAGCATTTT; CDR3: CASSRTGGSNQPQHF
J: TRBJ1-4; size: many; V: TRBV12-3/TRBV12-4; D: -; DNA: TGTGCCAGCAGCCTCGCTCGGAGGGAAAAACTGTTTTTT; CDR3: CASSLARREKLFF
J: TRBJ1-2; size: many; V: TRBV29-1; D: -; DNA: TGCAGCGTTGAAGAATCAGCGAGGGGAGGCTACACCTTC; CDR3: CSVEESARGGYTF
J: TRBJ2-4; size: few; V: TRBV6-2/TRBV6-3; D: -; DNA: TGTGCCAGCAGTCACCAAAACATTCAGTACTTC; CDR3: CASSHQNIQYF
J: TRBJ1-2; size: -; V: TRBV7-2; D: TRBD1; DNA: TGTGCCAGCAGCTTGCCGGAAGCAGGGACAGGTGACTATGGCTACACCTTC; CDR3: CASSLPEAGTGDYGYTF
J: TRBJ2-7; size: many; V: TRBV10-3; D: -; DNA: TGTGCCATCACCGCTCGGGAGTCCTACGAGCAGTACTTC; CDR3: CAITARESYEQYF
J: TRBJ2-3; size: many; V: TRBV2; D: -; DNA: TGTGCCAGCAGACCCGTCGAGGGACGGGTGGAGGAGGATACGCAGTATTTT; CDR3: CASRPVEGRVEEDTQYF
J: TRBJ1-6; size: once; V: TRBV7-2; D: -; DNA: TGTGCCAGCAGCCCCTACATCGCTTCACCCCTCCACTTT; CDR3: CASSPYIASPLHF
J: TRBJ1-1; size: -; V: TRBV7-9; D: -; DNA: TGTGCCAGCAGCTTAGCGTTTAGCGGGGGCGCGGACACTGAAGCTTTCTTT; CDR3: CASSLAFSGGADTEAFF
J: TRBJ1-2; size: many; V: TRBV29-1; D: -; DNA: TGCACCGTGTTCCCACAGGGAGCATATGGCTACACCTTC; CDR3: CTVFPQGAYGYTF
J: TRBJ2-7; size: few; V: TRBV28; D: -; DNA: TGTACCAGCAGTTTAGGCGGAATCCCTTACGAGCAGTACTTC; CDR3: CTSSLGGIPYEQYF
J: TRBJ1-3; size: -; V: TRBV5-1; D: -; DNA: TGCGCCAGCAGCGTACAGGGCGACTCTGGAAACACCATATATTTT; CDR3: CASSVQGDSGNTIYF
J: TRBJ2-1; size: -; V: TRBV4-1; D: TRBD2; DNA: TGCGCCAGCAGCCAAGTGTTTTTCGCGGGGGGGCTTAATGAGCAGTTCTTC; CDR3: CASSQVFFAGGLNEQFF
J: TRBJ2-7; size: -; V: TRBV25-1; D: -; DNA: TGTGCCAGCAGTGAATCAGGGGGGGGTCCCCGTGACTACGAGCAGTACTTC; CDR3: CASSESGGGPRDYEQYF
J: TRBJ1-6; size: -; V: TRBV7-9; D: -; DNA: TGTGCCAGCAGCTTACCCGGACTTGATTCACCCCTCCACTTT; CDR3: CASSLPGLDSPLHF
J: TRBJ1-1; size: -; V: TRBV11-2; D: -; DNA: TGTGCCAGCAGCTTAAACGGCAGGGCAGAAGCTTTCTTT; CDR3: CASSLNGRAEAFF
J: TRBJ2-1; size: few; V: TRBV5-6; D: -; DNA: TGTGCCAGCAGCCCGCCCCAATACAATGAGCAGTTCTTC; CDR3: CASSPPQYNEQFF
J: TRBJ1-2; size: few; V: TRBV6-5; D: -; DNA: TGTGCCAGCAGTTACTCCGGGTCCGTAGCTAACTATGGCTACACCTTC; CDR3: CASSYSGSVANYGYTF
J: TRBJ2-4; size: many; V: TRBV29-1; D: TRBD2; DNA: TGCAGCGTTTCGGCGGGGGGGTGGGATATGGAGGAGCAGTACTTC; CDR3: CSVSAGGWDMEEQYF
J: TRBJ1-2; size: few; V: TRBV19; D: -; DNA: TGTGCCACGAATAGAAAGGACTCTCCGGTCTATGGCTACACCTTC; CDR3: CATNRKDSPVYGYTF
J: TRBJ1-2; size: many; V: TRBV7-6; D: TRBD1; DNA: TGTGCCAGCAGCTCGGACAGGCTTAACTATGGCTACACCTTC; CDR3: CASSSDRLNYGYTF
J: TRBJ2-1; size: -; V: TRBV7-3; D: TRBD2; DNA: TGTGCCAGCAGCTCTAGCGGAGGTGAGCAGTTCTTC; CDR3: CASSSSGGEQFF
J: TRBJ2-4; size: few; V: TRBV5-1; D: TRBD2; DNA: TGCGCCAGCAGCTTGGGGAGCGGGACTAGTGACATTCAGTACTTC; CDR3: CASSLGSGTSDIQYF
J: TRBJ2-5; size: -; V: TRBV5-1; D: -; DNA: TGCGCCAGCAGCTTGGACATGGGGCAGAGGGAGACCCAGTACTTC; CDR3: CASSLDMGQRETQYF
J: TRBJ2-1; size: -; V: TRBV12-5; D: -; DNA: TGTGTGAGTGGCCTGGGGGGCGGTGAGCAGTTCTTC; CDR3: CVSGLGGGEQFF
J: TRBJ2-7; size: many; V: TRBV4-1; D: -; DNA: TGCGCCAGCAGCCATCCCAATGCAGGGATCTACGAGCAGTACTTC; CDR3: CASSHPNAGIYEQYF
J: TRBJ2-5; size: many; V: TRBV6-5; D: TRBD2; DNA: TGTGCCAGCCAGGCGGCAGCGGGGGACCAAGAGACCCAGTACTTC; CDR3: CASQAAAGDQETQYF
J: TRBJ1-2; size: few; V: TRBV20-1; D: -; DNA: TGCAGTGCTAGAGCCGAGAGCTATGGCTACACCTTC; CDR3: CSARAESYGYTF
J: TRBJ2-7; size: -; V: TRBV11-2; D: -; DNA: TGTGCCAGCAGGACTTTCCGGGAGCTTTCCTACAATGAGCAGTACTTC; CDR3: CASRTFRELSYNEQYF
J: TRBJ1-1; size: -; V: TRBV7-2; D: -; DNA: TGTGCCAGCAGCTTACACAGAACGGGCGAAGCTTTCTTT; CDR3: CASSLHRTGEAFF
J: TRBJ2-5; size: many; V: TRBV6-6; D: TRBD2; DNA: TGTGCCAGCAAGACTAGCGGGGGGCCCACACAAGAGACCCAGTACTTC; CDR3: CASKTSGGPTQETQYF
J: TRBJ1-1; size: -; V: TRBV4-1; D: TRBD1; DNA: TGCGCCAGCAGCCAAGTAGGGAGGGGGCAAATGAACACTGAAGCTTTCTTT; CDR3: CASSQVGRGQMNTEAFF
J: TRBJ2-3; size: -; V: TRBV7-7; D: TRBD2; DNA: TGTGCTAGCAGCCTTAGCGGGGGAGCAGATACGCAGTATTTT; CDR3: CASSLSGGADTQYF
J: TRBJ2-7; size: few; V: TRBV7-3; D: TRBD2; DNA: TGTGCCAGCAGCTTTGGACTAGCGGGGGAGGAGCAGTACTTC; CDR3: CASSFGLAGEEQYF